The count of the clone carrying this TCR beta chain is one. The antigen is not known. TCR beta libraries were prepared from cDNA with unique molecular identifiers. When 1 to 10 million T cells were used, they gave about 540,000 cDNA molecules. TCRdb recomputed calls from the PCR reads with MiXCR, one row per CDR3 protein. The sample lists hundreds of thousands of distinct CDR3 sequences; roughly 45% were seen once. Between the trimmed V and J ends, which lost 7 bases and 2 bases, there was a span of 13 bases. The CDR3 extends over 13 amino acids. The germline CDR1 and CDR2 sequences are SQVTM and ANQGSEA. The data were taken from a study of post-analysis software for immune sequencing data. Study-level background: As for disease course, relapsing-remitting, secondary progressive and progressive-relapsing multiple sclerosis were all included.

Study conclusions and caveats: Roughly 5 TRBV segments were significantly more frequent in patients than in controls. TRBV5-6, TRBV5-1 and TRBV20-1 were among these segments.

The sequenced sample consisted of blood. J is TRBJ2-3 and V is TRBV29-1; possible D gene TRBD2, 6 bases. The TCR sequence derives from a girl between 5 and 17 years old with multiple sclerosis. The CDR3 loop reads CSAGGVPTDTQYF. DNA of the CDR3: TGCAGCGCCGGCGGGGTTCCCACAGATACGCAGTATTTT.